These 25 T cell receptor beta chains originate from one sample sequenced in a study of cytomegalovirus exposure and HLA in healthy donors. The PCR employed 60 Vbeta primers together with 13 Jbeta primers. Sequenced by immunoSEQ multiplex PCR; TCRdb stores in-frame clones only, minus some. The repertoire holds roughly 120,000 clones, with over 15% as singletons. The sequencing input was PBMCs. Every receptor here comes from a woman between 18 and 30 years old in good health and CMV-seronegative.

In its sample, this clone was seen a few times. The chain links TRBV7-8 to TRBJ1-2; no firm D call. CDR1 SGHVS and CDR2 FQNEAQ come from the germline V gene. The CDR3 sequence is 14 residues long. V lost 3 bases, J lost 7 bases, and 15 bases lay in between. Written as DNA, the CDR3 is TGTGCCAGCAGCTTGCGTACAGTAGAAGTTGGCTACACCTTC. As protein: CASSLRTVEVGYTF.

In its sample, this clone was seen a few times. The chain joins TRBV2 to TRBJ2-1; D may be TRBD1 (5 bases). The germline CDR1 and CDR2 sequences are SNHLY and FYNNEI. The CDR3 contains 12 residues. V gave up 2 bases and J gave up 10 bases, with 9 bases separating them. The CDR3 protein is CASSELGVEQFF. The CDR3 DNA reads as TGTGCCAGCAGTGAACTAGGGGTCGAGCAGTTCTTC.

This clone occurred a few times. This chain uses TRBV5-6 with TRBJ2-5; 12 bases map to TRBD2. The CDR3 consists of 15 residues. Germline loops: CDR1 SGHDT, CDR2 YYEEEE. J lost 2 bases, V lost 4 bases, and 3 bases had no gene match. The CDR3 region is CASSASGRGQETQYF. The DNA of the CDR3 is TGTGCCAGCAGCGCTAGCGGGAGGGGGCAAGAGACCCAGTACTTC.

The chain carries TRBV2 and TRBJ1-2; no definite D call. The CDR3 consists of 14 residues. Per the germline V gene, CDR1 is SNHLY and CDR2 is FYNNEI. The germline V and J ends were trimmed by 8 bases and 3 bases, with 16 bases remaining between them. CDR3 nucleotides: TGTGCCAGCTCCATGTCCCAGGAGGACTATGGCTACACCTTC. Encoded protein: CASSMSQEDYGYTF.

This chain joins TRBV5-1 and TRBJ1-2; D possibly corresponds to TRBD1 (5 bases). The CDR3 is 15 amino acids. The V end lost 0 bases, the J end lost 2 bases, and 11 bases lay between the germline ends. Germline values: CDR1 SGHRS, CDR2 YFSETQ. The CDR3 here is CASSLDGHGNYGYTF. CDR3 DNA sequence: TGCGCCAGCAGCTTGGATGGACATGGCAACTATGGCTACACCTTC.

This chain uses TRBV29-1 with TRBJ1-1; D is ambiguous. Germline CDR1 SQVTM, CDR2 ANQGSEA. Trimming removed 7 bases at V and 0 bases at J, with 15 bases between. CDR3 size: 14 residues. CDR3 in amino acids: CSGYSVTLNTEAFF. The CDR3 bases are TGCAGCGGCTACTCTGTTACTTTGAACACTGAAGCTTTCTTT.

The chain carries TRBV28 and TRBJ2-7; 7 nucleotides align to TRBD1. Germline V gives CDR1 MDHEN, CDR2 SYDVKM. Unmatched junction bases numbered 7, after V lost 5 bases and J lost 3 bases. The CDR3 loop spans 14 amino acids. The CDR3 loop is CASSPRTGNYEQYF. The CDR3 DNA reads TGTGCCAGCAGTCCTAGGACAGGAAACTACGAGCAGTACTTC.

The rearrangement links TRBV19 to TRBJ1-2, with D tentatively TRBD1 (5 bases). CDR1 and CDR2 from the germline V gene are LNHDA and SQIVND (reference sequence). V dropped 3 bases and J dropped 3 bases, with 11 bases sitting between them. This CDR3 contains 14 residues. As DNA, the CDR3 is TGTGCCAGTAGTATGAGCAGGGCGGACTATGGCTACACCTTC. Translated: CASSMSRADYGYTF. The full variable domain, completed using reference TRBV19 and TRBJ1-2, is DGGITQSPKYLFRKEGQNVTLSCEQNLNHDAMYWYRQDPGQGLRLIYYSQIVNDFQKGDIAEGYSVSREKKESFPLTVTSAQKNPTAFYLCASSMSRADYGYTFGSGTRLTVV.

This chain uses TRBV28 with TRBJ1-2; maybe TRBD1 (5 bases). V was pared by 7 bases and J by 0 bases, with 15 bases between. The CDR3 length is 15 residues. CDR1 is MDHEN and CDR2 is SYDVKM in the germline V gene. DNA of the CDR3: TGTGCCAGCATGCCCAGGGTCCCGACTAACTATGGCTACACCTTC. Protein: CASMPRVPTNYGYTF.

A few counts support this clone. The CDR3 is CASRTGSANEKLFF. DNA for the CDR3: TGTGCCAGCAGGACAGGGTCGGCTAATGAAAAACTGTTTTTT. The chain is built from TRBV6-1 and TRBJ1-4; 7 bases line up with TRBD1. The CDR3 has 14 residues. Germline V lookup: CDR1 MNHNS, CDR2 SASEGT. Losses at the gene ends were 6 bases for V and 3 bases for J; bases not matched to a gene: 4.

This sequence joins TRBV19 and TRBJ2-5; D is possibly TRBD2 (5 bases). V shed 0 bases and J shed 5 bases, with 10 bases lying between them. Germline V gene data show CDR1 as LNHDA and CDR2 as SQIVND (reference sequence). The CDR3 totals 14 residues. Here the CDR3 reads CASSIDLRGETQYF. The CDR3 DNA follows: TGTGCCAGTAGTATAGATCTTCGGGGTGAGACCCAGTACTTC.

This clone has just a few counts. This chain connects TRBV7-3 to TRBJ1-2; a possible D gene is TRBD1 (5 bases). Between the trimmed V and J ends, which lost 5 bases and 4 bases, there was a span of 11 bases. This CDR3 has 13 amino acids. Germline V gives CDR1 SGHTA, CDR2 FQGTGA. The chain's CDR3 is CASSATGSYGYTF. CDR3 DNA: TGTGCCAGCAGCGCCACAGGATCCTATGGCTACACCTTC. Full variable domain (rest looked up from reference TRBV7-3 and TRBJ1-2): GAGVSQTPSNKVTEKGKYVELRCDPISGHTALYWYRQSLGQGPEFLIYFQGTGAADDSGLPNDRFFAVRPEGSVSTLKIQRTERGDSAVYLCASSATGSYGYTFGSGTRLTVV.

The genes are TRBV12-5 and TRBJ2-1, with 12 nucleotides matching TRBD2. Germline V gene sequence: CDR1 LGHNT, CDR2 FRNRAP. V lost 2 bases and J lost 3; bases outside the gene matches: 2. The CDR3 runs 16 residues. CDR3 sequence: CASGLPSGGDYNEQFF. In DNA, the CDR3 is TGTGCTAGTGGTTTGCCTAGCGGGGGGGACTACAATGAGCAGTTCTTC.

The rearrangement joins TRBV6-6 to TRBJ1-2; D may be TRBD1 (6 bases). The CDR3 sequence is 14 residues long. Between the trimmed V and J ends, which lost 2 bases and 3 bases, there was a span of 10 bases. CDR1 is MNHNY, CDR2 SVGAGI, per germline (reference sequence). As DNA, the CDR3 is TGTGCCAGCAGTTACGTTACAGGGTACTATGGCTACACCTTC. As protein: CASSYVTGYYGYTF.

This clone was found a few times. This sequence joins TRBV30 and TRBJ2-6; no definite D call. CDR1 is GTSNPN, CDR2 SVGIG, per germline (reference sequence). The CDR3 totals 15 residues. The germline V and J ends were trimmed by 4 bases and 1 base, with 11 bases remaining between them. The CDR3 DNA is TGTGCCTGGAACCCAGGATTTTCTGGGGCCAACGTCCTGACTTTC. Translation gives CAWNPGFSGANVLTF.

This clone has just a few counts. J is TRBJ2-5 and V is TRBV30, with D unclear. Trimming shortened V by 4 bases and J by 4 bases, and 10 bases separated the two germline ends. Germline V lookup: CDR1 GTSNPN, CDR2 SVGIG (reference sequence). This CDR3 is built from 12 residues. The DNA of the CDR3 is TGTGCCTGGACAGAATCCGCAGAGACCCAGTACTTC. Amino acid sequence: CAWTESAETQYF.

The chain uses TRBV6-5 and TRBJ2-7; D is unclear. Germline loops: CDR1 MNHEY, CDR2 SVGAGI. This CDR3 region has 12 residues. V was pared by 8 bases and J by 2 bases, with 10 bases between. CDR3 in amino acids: CASLGSTYEQYF. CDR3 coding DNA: TGTGCCAGCTTGGGCTCCACCTACGAGCAGTACTTC.

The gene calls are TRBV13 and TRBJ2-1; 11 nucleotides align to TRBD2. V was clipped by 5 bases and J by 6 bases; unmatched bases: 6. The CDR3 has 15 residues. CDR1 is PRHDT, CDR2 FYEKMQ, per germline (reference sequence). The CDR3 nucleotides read TGTGCCAGCAGCCCTACTAGCGGGAGAGGCAATGAGCAGTTCTTC. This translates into CASSPTSGRGNEQFF.

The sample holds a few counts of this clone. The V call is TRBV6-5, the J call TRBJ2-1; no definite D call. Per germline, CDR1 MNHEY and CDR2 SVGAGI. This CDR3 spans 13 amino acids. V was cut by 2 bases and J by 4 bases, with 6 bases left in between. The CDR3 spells CASSYNTYNEQFF. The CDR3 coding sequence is TGTGCCAGCAGTTACAACACGTACAATGAGCAGTTCTTC.

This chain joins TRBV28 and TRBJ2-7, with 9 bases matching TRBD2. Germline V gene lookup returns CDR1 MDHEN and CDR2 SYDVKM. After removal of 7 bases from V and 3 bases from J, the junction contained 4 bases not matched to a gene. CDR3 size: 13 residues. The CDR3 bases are TGTGCCAGCACCCTAGCGGGAAACTACGAGCAGTACTTC. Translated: CASTLAGNYEQYF.

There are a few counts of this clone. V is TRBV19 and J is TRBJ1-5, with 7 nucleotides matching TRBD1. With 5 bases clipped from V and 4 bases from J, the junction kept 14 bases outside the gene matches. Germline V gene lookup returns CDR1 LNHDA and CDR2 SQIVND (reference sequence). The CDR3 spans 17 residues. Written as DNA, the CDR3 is TGTGCCAGTAGTGCCGGGACAGTCGCCCCCGGTAATCAGCCCCAGCATTTT. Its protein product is CASSAGTVAPGNQPQHF.

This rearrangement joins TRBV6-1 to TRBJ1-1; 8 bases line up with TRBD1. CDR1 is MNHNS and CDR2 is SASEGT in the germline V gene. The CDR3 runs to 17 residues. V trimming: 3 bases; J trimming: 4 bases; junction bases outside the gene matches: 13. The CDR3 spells CASSDGGTGPEVTEAFF. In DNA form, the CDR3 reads TGTGCCAGCAGTGATGGGGGGACAGGCCCCGAAGTCACTGAAGCTTTCTTT.

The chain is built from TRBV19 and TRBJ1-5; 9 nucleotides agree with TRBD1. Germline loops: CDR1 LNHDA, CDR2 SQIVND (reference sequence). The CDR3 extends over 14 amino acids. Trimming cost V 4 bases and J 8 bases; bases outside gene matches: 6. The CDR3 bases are TGTGCCAGTAGTAGGGAACAGGGGGCGAAGCCCCAGCATTTT. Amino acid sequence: CASSREQGAKPQHF.

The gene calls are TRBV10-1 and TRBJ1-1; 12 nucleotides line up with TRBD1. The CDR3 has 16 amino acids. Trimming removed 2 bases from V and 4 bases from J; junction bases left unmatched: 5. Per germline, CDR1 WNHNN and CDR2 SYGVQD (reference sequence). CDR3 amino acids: CASSEGPGQGATEAFF. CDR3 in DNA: TGCGCCAGCAGTGAGGGACCGGGACAGGGGGCCACTGAAGCTTTCTTT.

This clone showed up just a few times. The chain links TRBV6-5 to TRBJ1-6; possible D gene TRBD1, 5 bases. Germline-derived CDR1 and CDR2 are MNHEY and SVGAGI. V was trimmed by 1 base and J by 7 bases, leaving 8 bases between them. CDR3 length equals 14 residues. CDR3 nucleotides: TGTGCCAGCAGTTACTGGGGCCCAAATTCACCCCTCCACTTT. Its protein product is CASSYWGPNSPLHF.